A selection of T cell receptor beta chains follows, all from one sample in a study of blood T cell repertoires in COVID-19. Libraries were prepared by immunoSEQ multiplex PCR; TCRdb keeps only in-frame clonotypes and omits some of them. The data hold roughly 230,000 clones, with around 85% observed a single time. Sequenced sample: peripheral blood. These receptors originate from a woman in her sixties or seventies with active or convalescent COVID-19. CDR3s include the opening cysteine and the closing phenylalanine or tryptophan. D genes are given only for firm matches. Not every row has a clone size; where given, it reads once, few, many or a size class.

TRBJ2-3 - TRBV3-1/TRBV3-2 - CASSHPLTDTQYF TGTGCCAGCAGCCACCCCCTCACAGATACGCAGTATTTT
TRBJ1-4 - TRBV19 - CASSDDMGYEKLFF TGTGCCAGTAGTGACGACATGGGTTATGAAAAACTGTTTTTT
TRBJ2-7 - TRBV11-3 TRBD2 CASRGTGGGSYEQYF TGTGCCAGCAGAGGTACGGGGGGGGGATCCTACGAGCAGTACTTC
TRBJ2-3 - TRBV30 TRBD2 CAWRIAGGRYTQYF TGTGCCTGGAGGATAGCGGGAGGGCGGTATACGCAGTATTTT
TRBJ2-2 - TRBV7-9 TRBD1 CASSPKGTGTGDTGELFF TGTGCCAGCAGCCCCAAAGGAACCGGGACAGGTGACACCGGGGAGCTGTTTTTT
TRBJ1-1 - TRBV11-2 - CASSTTRGTEAFF TGTGCCAGCAGCACAACTAGAGGCACTGAAGCTTTCTTT
TRBJ2-1 - TRBV28 - CASSPERLGSSSYNEQFF TGTGCCAGCAGTCCGGAGAGACTAGGCTCGAGCTCCTACAATGAGCAGTTCTTC
TRBJ2-3 - TRBV23-1 TRBD1 CASSQTWCRDRESVAGGLKDTQYF TGCGCCAGCAGTCAAACTTGGTGCCGGGACAGGGAATCTGTGGCGGGCGGGCTAAAGGATACGCAGTATTTT
TRBJ2-5 - TRBV5-1 - CASSGTGLQETQYF TGCGCCAGCAGCGGTACGGGACTTCAAGAGACCCAGTACTTC
TRBJ1-2 - TRBV6-5 TRBD1 CASRGQGLRGYTF TGTGCCTCTAGGGGGCAGGGTCTGCGAGGCTACACCTTC
TRBJ1-6 once TRBV5-6 TRBD1 CASSLRGRGPSPLHF TGTGCCAGCAGCCTGAGGGGCAGGGGGCCCTCACCCCTCCACTTT
TRBJ2-3 - TRBV4-1 TRBD2 CASSQAGTMFYTSSTDTQYF TGCGCCAGCAGCCAAGCCGGGACTATGTTCTATACCTCTAGCACAGATACGCAGTATTTT
TRBJ1-3 - TRBV3-1/TRBV3-2 - CASSQASTGNTIYF TGTGCCAGCAGCCAAGCCTCGACAGGAAACACCATATATTTT
TRBJ2-3 - TRBV5-6 - CASSLGRHTDTQYF TGTGCCAGCAGCTTGGGCAGACACACAGATACGCAGTATTTT
TRBJ2-5 - TRBV5-1 - CASSFGQQETQYF TGCGCCAGCAGCTTCGGACAGCAAGAGACCCAGTACTTC
TRBJ2-1 - TRBV13 TRBD2 CASSSTGTSANNEQFF TGTGCCAGCAGCTCGACCGGGACTAGCGCCAACAATGAGCAGTTCTTC
TRBJ1-2 - TRBV6-4 TRBD1 CASSSGQGVGYTF TGTGCCAGCAGTTCCGGGCAGGGGGTTGGCTACACCTTC
TRBJ2-7 - TRBV6-1 TRBD2 CASSDLRLAVGYEQYF TGTGCCAGCAGTGATCTTAGACTAGCTGTTGGCTACGAGCAGTACTTC
TRBJ2-2 few TRBV28 TRBD2 CASSFALAMNTGELFF TGTGCCAGCAGTTTCGCACTAGCGATGAACACCGGGGAGCTGTTTTTT
TRBJ1-2 - TRBV4-2 - CASSARGSVYGYTF TGTGCCAGCAGCGCTAGGGGCAGTGTCTATGGCTACACCTTC
TRBJ2-2 - TRBV24-1 TRBD1 CATSDFRTGGIGELFF TGTGCCACCAGTGATTTTCGGACAGGGGGCATCGGGGAGCTGTTTTTT
TRBJ2-1 - TRBV3-1/TRBV3-2 - CASSQDGSPREQFF TGTGCCAGCAGCCAAGATGGGTCCCCGAGGGAGCAGTTCTTC
TRBJ2-6 - TRBV18 TRBD2 CASSLRAGGSGANVLTF TGTGCCAGCTCACTTCGAGCGGGGGGCTCTGGGGCCAACGTCCTGACTTTC
TRBJ2-2 - TRBV12-5 - CASGGSKGDFNTGELFF TGTGCTAGTGGTGGGTCGAAGGGGGATTTTAACACCGGGGAGCTGTTTTTT
TRBJ1-2 once TRBV5-8 - CASSERQKTNYGYTF TGTGCCAGCAGCGAACGACAGAAAACTAACTATGGCTACACCTTC
TRBJ2-1 - TRBV18 TRBD1 CASSSWGQNYNEQFF TGTGCCAGCTCATCTTGGGGACAGAACTACAATGAGCAGTTCTTC
TRBJ2-1 - TRBV2 TRBD2 CASGVLAGSYNEQFF TGTGCCAGCGGGGTTCTAGCGGGGAGCTACAATGAGCAGTTCTTC
TRBJ2-2 few TRBV5-6 TRBD1 CASSPTGGKTGELFF TGTGCCAGCAGTCCGACAGGGGGAAAAACCGGGGAGCTGTTTTTT
TRBJ2-5 - TRBV2 TRBD2 CASKLLAGSPETQYF TGTGCCAGCAAGCTACTAGCGGGGTCCCCCGAGACCCAGTACTTC
TRBJ2-3 - TRBV7-6 TRBD2 CASSSGLALTDTQYF TGTGCCAGCAGCTCGGGACTAGCGCTCACAGATACGCAGTATTTT
TRBJ2-7 - TRBV11-2 - CASSPLGGPPRYEQYF TGTGCCAGCAGCCCGTTGGGGGGGCCCCCGCGGTACGAGCAGTACTTC
TRBJ2-5 - TRBV5-4 TRBD2 CASSLGEFAGGQETQYF TGTGCCAGCAGCTTGGGGGAATTTGCGGGGGGACAAGAGACCCAGTACTTC
TRBJ2-1 - TRBV7-8 - CASSLFRLGVYNEQFF TGTGCCAGCAGCTTATTTCGCCTAGGGGTTTACAATGAGCAGTTCTTC
TRBJ1-6 - TRBV5-1 TRBD1 CASSRTGETYNSPLHF TGCGCCAGCAGCCGGACAGGAGAAACCTATAATTCACCCCTCCACTTT
TRBJ2-1 - TRBV9 - CASSVGGSRDNEQFF TGTGCCAGCAGCGTAGGTGGGAGTCGGGACAATGAGCAGTTCTTC
TRBJ2-3 few TRBV19 TRBD2 CASSMKQVAGGRGDTQYF TGTGCCAGTAGTATGAAACAGGTAGCGGGAGGCCGGGGAGATACGCAGTATTTT
TRBJ1-1 - TRBV18 - CASSPNRMNTEAFF TGTGCCAGCTCACCCAACAGGATGAACACTGAAGCTTTCTTT
TRBJ2-3 - TRBV27 - CASRDHSGPTDTQYF TGTGCCAGCAGAGACCATAGCGGACCCACAGATACGCAGTATTTT
TRBJ2-2 once TRBV5-8 TRBD2 CASSFISGRGYNGELFF TGTGCCAGCAGCTTCATTAGCGGGAGAGGCTATAACGGGGAGCTGTTTTTT
TRBJ2-7 - TRBV6-1 - CASSELGGIDEQYF TGTGCCAGCAGTGAATTGGGGGGAATCGACGAGCAGTACTTC
TRBJ2-3 - TRBV10-3 TRBD2 CAIKSGAGTSEDTDTQYF TGTGCCATCAAGAGTGGAGCCGGGACTAGCGAGGACACAGATACGCAGTATTTT
TRBJ1-2 - TRBV29-1 TRBD1 CSVEDRGRGYTF TGCAGCGTTGAGGACAGGGGTCGGGGCTACACCTTC
TRBJ2-3 - TRBV7-9 - CASRREGVLQYF TGTGCCAGCAGAAGAGAAGGGGTACTGCAGTATTTT
TRBJ1-2 few TRBV6-4 - CASSDGGVYTF TGTGCCAGCAGTGACGGAGGGGTGTACACCTTC
TRBJ2-6 - TRBV19 - CASSILAGATLAGANVLTF TGTGCCAGTAGTATCTTAGCAGGGGCTACTCTTGCTGGGGCCAACGTCCTGACTTTC